This paragraph reports one T cell receptor beta chain. This clonotype was picked up many times. Its antigen is not yet known. It has no much larger one-base neighbor in the sample; base qualities were not kept. For CDR1 and CDR2, the germline V gene lists SGHRS and YFSETQ. Trimming takes 1 base from V and 5 bases from J, and the germline ends sit 9 bases apart. From the cysteine through the phenylalanine, the CDR3 covers 14 amino acids. The only DNA kept is the CDR3, 42 bases in frame from the first base. The data were obtained in a study of CD8 T cells in ankylosing spondylitis (dated by TCRdb to about 2017). Regarding the study in general: To find TCR variants linked to disease, the study profiled T cell receptor beta repertoires in ankylosing spondylitis patients and healthy donors. The full study cohort was made up of 25 to 30 ankylosing spondylitis patients and about a hundred healthy donors. Samples of peripheral blood were taken, and for ankylosing spondylitis patients, synovial fluid was collected as well. General conclusions and limits of the study: A TCR beta motif of 8 or 9 highly homologous amino acid variants appeared characteristic of blood from ankylosing spondylitis patients. Some TCR beta motif variants had previously been reported in synovial fluid and blood of reactive arthritis patients, which suggested common disease-initiation mechanisms. The disease-linked clones were reported as significantly enriched in matched synovial fluid samples from ankylosing spondylitis patients. In peripheral blood, the disease-linked clones were found at relatively low frequencies and had a CD8+ phenotype.

The reads were generated on an Illumina HiSeq 2500. TCR beta libraries were prepared by quantitative 5'-RACE with molecular barcodes. Per the source publication's procedure: Disease-linked TCR variants were identified with a new computational method built on a probabilistic model of VDJ rearrangement. TCRdb ran its own pipeline on the public reads, namely fastp trimming at Q25 and MiXCR clone calling, and kept in-frame beta chains. Each record represents a unique CDR3 protein, reported with the most common genes and DNA among its rows. The V and J calls were not made by the authors but by TCRdb's processing. Within this sample are 220,000 or so distinct CDR3 sequences, with about 10% of them counted one time only. The ten top clones hold roughly 23% of the sample.

Sequences were obtained from blood, either unsorted or a sorted T cell fraction (not recorded which). The TCR was taken from a male donor with ankylosing spondylitis or in good health (not recorded which). The V and J segments used are TRBV5-1 and TRBJ2-2; TRBD1 is a possible D gene, resting on 5 matching bases. In nucleotides, the sequence is TGCGCCAGCAGCTTGTCCCCAGGGACCGGGGAGCTGTTTTTT. This encodes CASSLSPGTGELFF. Joined to the reference TRBV5-1 and TRBJ2-2 proteins, this CDR3 gives the full variable domain: KAGVTQTPRYLIKTRGQQVTLSCSPISGHRSVSWYQQTPGQGLQFLFEYFSETQRNKGNFPGRFSGRQFSNSRSEMNVSTLELGDSALYLCASSLSPGTGELFFGEGSRLTVL.